A selection of T cell receptor beta chains follows, all from one sample in a study of control samples from healthy donors and cancer patients. Clones were read by immunoSEQ multiplex PCR, and TCRdb kept only the in-frame ones, dropping some. This table holds under 150,000 clones, around 87% found once. The sample consisted of PBMCs. Receptors originate from a woman aged 45 to 65 with colorectal cancer. CDR3s include the opening cysteine and the closing phenylalanine or tryptophan. The order of the fields is CDR3 protein, CDR3 DNA, V gene, D gene, clone size, J gene. The D gene is left open where the match is weak. Size values are once, few and many counts, or a class for expanded clones, and some rows have none.

CASSDMGSDTGELFF,TGTGCCAGCAGCGACATGGGGTCAGACACCGGGGAGCTGTTTTTT,TRBV2,.,.,TRBJ2-2
CATSSYGLVYSEQYF,TGTGCCACCAGCAGCTACGGACTCGTATATAGCGAGCAGTACTTC,TRBV15,.,.,TRBJ2-7
CASEPGQRYGYTF,TGTGCCAGCGAGCCCGGACAGCGCTATGGCTACACCTTC,TRBV12-3/TRBV12-4,.,.,TRBJ1-2
CASSPPPPTVPHTYNEQFF,TGTGCCAGCTCTCCACCTCCCCCGACCGTTCCGCACACCTACAATGAGCAGTTCTTC,TRBV28,.,.,TRBJ2-1
CSASRGFSSGISYEQYF,TGCAGTGCTAGTCGGGGATTTTCTAGCGGGATCTCCTACGAGCAGTACTTC,TRBV20-1,TRBD2,.,TRBJ2-7
CASSKGQGSSYEQYF,TGCGCCAGCAGCAAGGGACAGGGAAGCTCCTACGAGCAGTACTTC,TRBV5-1,TRBD1,.,TRBJ2-7
CASSLDTSYEQYF,TGTGCCAGCAGCTTAGACACCTCCTACGAGCAGTACTTC,TRBV7-6,.,.,TRBJ2-7
CASSLLAGELGETQYF,TGTGCCAGCAGCCTACTAGCGGGGGAATTGGGGGAGACCCAGTACTTC,TRBV7-6,TRBD2,once,TRBJ2-5
CASRDAGGNYGYTF,TGTGCCAGCAGAGACGCAGGGGGTAACTATGGCTACACCTTC,TRBV27,TRBD1,.,TRBJ1-2
CASSRTGGGLLGETQYF,TGTGCCAGCAGCCGGACCGGGGGGGGGCTTCTCGGAGAGACCCAGTACTTC,TRBV11-2,TRBD2,.,TRBJ2-5
CASSRTGSGHTF,TGCGCCAGCAGCCGGACAGGTTCTGGCCACACCTTC,TRBV4-1,TRBD1,.,TRBJ1-2
CASSPLAPGANYGYTF,TGTGCCAGCAGCCCCCTCGCGCCCGGGGCTAACTATGGCTACACCTTC,TRBV5-8,.,.,TRBJ1-2
CASTRLAGITDTQYF,TGTGCCAGCACCAGACTAGCGGGAATCACAGATACGCAGTATTTT,TRBV6-5,TRBD2,.,TRBJ2-3
CASSLLAASYEQYF,TGTGCCAGCAGTTTATTAGCGGCCTCCTACGAGCAGTACTTC,TRBV28,.,.,TRBJ2-7
CSVRQGQNSPLHF,TGCAGCGTAAGACAGGGGCAAAATTCACCCCTCCACTTT,TRBV29-1,TRBD1,.,TRBJ1-6
CASSVRDRGEQYF,TGTGCCAGCAGCGTACGGGACAGGGGCGAGCAGTACTTC,TRBV7-9,TRBD1,.,TRBJ2-7
CASSSQGSGNTIYF,TGCGCCAGCAGCTCACAGGGGTCTGGAAACACCATATATTTT,TRBV5-1,TRBD1,.,TRBJ1-3
CASSVSPTDIRGYTF,TGTGCCAGCAGCGTTAGCCCCACCGATATTCGAGGCTACACCTTC,TRBV9,.,.,TRBJ1-2